This T cell receptor beta chain was captured by sequencing in a study of chemoradiotherapy in HPV16-positive cancers. Study details: Functional T-cell assays on a couple of HPV16-positive patients' cells defined candidate HPV-specific clones and common TCR motifs. General study results and limits: For HPV16-positive patients, expanding HPV-responsive T cells associated with longer recurrence-free survival. During treatment, candidate HPV-specific clones and E7-related motifs expanded in tumor.

This clone was counted a single time. As yet, its antigen is unknown. Over chemoradiotherapy, repertoires were sampled more than once. Clones were sequenced by immunoSEQ multiplex PCR, and TCRdb holds only the in-frame ones, with some missing. The table records approximately 14,000 clones, 69% of them present only once. Trimming at V came to 6 bases and at J to 5 bases, leaving 3 bases not matched to a gene. The CDR3 is made up of 14 amino acids. Germline loops: CDR1 MNHNY, CDR2 SVGAGI (reference sequence). The chain recombines TRBV6-6 with TRBJ1-6; TRBD1 matches at 8 bases. This sample was gathered from a patient who underwent chemoradiotherapy. This sequence was found in a human donor with HPV-associated anogenital cancer. The DNA of the CDR3 is TGTGCCAGCAGCCGACAGGGGAATAATTCACCCCTCCACTTT. Translated, it gives CASSRQGNNSPLHF.